These 19 T cell receptor beta chains originate from one sample sequenced in a study of CD8+ T cells in alopecia areata. Reverse transcribed after extraction, RNA yielded cDNA as the sequencing template. TCRdb's copy holds only in-frame clones and misses some; the assay was immunoSEQ multiplex PCR. The table has 150,000 or so clones, more than 75% seen once. The sequencing here drew on CD8+ T cells sorted from blood, taken at week 0. The receptors stem from a human donor with alopecia areata.

V is TRBV30 and J is TRBJ1-2; the D gene is possibly TRBD1 (6 bases). Per germline, CDR1 GTSNPN and CDR2 SVGIG (reference sequence). Trimming removed 4 bases at V and 6 bases at J, with 9 bases between. CDR3 size: 11 residues. The CDR3 DNA reads TGTGCCTGGATCAGGGGCGATGGCTACACCTTC. Translated: CAWIRGDGYTF.

The rearrangement joins TRBV27 to TRBJ2-1; tentatively, D is TRBD2 (5 bases). Germline V gene sequence: CDR1 MNHEY, CDR2 SMNVEV (reference sequence). V was shortened by 0 bases and J by 3 bases, with 9 bases between the two germline ends. This CDR3 spans 15 amino acids. The CDR3 reads CASSLSSSFYNEQFF. Written as DNA, the CDR3 is TGTGCCAGCAGTTTATCGTCTAGCTTCTACAATGAGCAGTTCTTC.

The sample holds one count of this clone. The chain couples TRBV23-1 to TRBJ2-2, with 13 bases identical to TRBD2. TRBV23-1 is identified as an open reading frame with a role that is uncertain. Trimming took 3 bases from V and 0 from J; bases not matched to a gene: 10. The length of the CDR3 is 20 residues. The chain's CDR3 is CASSHSRRTSGGTNTGELFF. CDR3 DNA sequence: TGCGCCAGCAGTCACTCCCGTCGGACTAGCGGGGGTACGAACACCGGGGAGCTGTTTTTT.

V usage is TRBV4-1 and J usage is TRBJ2-2; 10 bases fit TRBD1. The CDR3 is 16 amino acids. Germline assignment: CDR1 MGHRA and CDR2 YSYEKL. Trimming took 5 bases from V and 3 from J; bases not matched to a gene: 6. CDR3 in DNA: TGCGCCAGCAGCAACGGGGGACAGGGGCACACCGGGGAGCTGTTTTTT. The encoded protein is CASSNGGQGHTGELFF.

This chain links TRBV7-3 with TRBJ2-1; D possibly corresponds to TRBD2 (6 bases). V was shortened by 5 bases and J by 8 bases, with 10 bases between the two germline ends. Per germline, CDR1 SGHTA and CDR2 FQGTGA. This CDR3 has 12 amino acids. The CDR3 reads CASSLGGDEQFF. CDR3 DNA: TGTGCCAGCAGCCTGGGGGGTGATGAGCAGTTCTTC. The full variable domain, its missing parts supplied by reference TRBV7-3 and TRBJ2-1, is GAGVSQTPSNKVTEKGKYVELRCDPISGHTALYWYRQSLGQGPEFLIYFQGTGAADDSGLPNDRFFAVRPEGSVSTLKIQRTERGDSAVYLCASSLGGDEQFFGPGTRLTVL.

J is TRBJ2-2 and V is TRBV27, with TRBD1 matching over 7 bases. Germline lookup yields CDR1 MNHEY and CDR2 SMNVEV (reference sequence). Trimming took 2 bases from V and 5 from J; bases not matched to a gene: 5. The CDR3 is made up of 15 amino acids. The CDR3 DNA sequence: TGTGCCAGCAGTTTAAACGTACAGGGGACCGGGGAGCTGTTTTTT. This sequence encodes CASSLNVQGTGELFF.

The chain couples TRBV2 to TRBJ2-7; TRBD2 aligns across 12 bases. J lost 5 bases, V lost 7 bases, and 6 bases had no gene match. The germline gives CDR1 SNHLY, CDR2 FYNNEI. The CDR3 runs 14 residues. DNA of the CDR3: TGTGCCAGCATTATGGGACTAGCGGGCGACGAGCAGTACTTC. This encodes CASIMGLAGDEQYF.

This clone was seen a single time. The chain carries TRBV5-1 and TRBJ2-1; D uncertain. The germline CDR1 and CDR2 sequences are SGHRS and YFSETQ. The CDR3 sequence is 11 residues long. V was cut by 0 bases and J by 9 bases, with 4 bases left in between. CDR3 coding DNA: TGCGCCAGCAGCTTGGGAGCTGAGCAGTTCTTC. Translated, it gives CASSLGAEQFF.

The chain has TRBV27 and TRBJ2-1; 13 nucleotides align to TRBD2. Germline assignment: CDR1 MNHEY and CDR2 SMNVEV (reference sequence). Germline trimming cut 5 bases from V and 10 bases from J; bases unmatched to any gene: 11. This CDR3 has 16 amino acids. The CDR3 sequence: CASSISGLAGAGEQFF. The CDR3 nucleotides read TGTGCCAGCAGTATTTCCGGACTAGCGGGAGCTGGAGAGCAGTTCTTC.

The CDR3 reads CAISESGANYGYTF. The CDR3 DNA sequence: TGTGCCATCAGTGAGTCAGGGGCTAACTATGGCTACACCTTC. This chain connects TRBV10-3 to TRBJ1-2, with a tentative D call TRBD1 (5 bases). Germline CDR1 and CDR2: ENHRY and SYGVKD. Trimming took 0 bases from V and 0 from J, leaving 5 bases between them. This CDR3 is 14 amino acids long.

This clone was found a few times. The J gene is TRBJ2-7, the V gene TRBV7-9; 9 nucleotides agree with TRBD1. The V gene end was trimmed by 10 bases and the J gene end by 5 bases; junction bases not matched to a gene: 15. In germline, CDR1 is SEHNR, CDR2 FQNEAQ (reference sequence). The CDR3 contains 15 residues. CDR3: CANLPLTGGINEQYF. CDR3 in DNA: TGTGCCAACCTACCCCTGACAGGGGGTATCAACGAGCAGTACTTC.

The chain combines TRBV5-1 with TRBJ1-1; D uncertain. The CDR3 runs 13 residues. Germline CDR1 and CDR2: SGHRS and YFSETQ. Trimming shortened V by 5 bases and J by 1 base, and 9 bases separated the two germline ends. CDR3 bases: TGCGCCAGCAGGGAGCGAGGGAACACTGAAGCTTTCTTT. It specifies CASRERGNTEAFF. The full variable domain, its missing parts supplied by reference TRBV5-1 and TRBJ1-1, is KAGVTQTPRYLIKTRGQQVTLSCSPISGHRSVSWYQQTPGQGLQFLFEYFSETQRNKGNFPGRFSGRQFSNSRSEMNVSTLELGDSALYLCASRERGNTEAFFGQGTRLTVV.

The V call is TRBV30, the J call TRBJ2-2; D remains ambiguous. The V and J ends lost 4 bases and 2 bases respectively, with 11 bases between them. This CDR3 region has 14 residues. Germline V gene data show CDR1 as GTSNPN and CDR2 as SVGIG (reference sequence). The CDR3 coding sequence is TGTGCCTGGAATTTTGGTTCTAACACCGGGGAGCTGTTTTTT. The encoded protein is CAWNFGSNTGELFF. Complete variable domain (other parts from reference TRBV30 and TRBJ2-2): SQTIHQWPATLVQPVGSPLSLECTVEGTSNPNLYWYRQAAGRGLQLLFYSVGIGQISSEVPQNLSASRPQDRQFILSSKKLLLSDSGFYLCAWNFGSNTGELFFGEGSRLTVL.

This chain links TRBV5-1 with TRBJ2-5, with D possibly matching TRBD2 (5 bases). The J call may be incorrect, as the DNA end agrees better with TRBJ2-7. This CDR3 has 14 amino acids. From germline, CDR1 is SGHRS and CDR2 YFSETQ. DNA for the CDR3: TGCGCCAGCAGCTTCGGGGTTTGGGACTACGAGCAGTACTTC. Protein: CASSFGVWDYEQYF.

The chain has TRBV10-3 and TRBJ2-7; D is ambiguous. The CDR3 totals 12 residues. V shed 0 bases and J shed 7 bases, with 7 bases lying between them. The germline CDR1 and CDR2 sequences are ENHRY and SYGVKD. CDR3 bases: TGTGCCATCAGTGAGTCGTATGGTGAGCAGTACTTC. It specifies CAISESYGEQYF.

The chain joins TRBV5-6 to TRBJ2-1; TRBD1 might be the D (6 bases). V gave up 6 bases and J gave up 4 bases, with 11 bases separating them. This CDR3 has 13 residues. Germline V gives CDR1 SGHDT, CDR2 YYEEEE. CDR3 amino acids: CASTLGQYNEQFF. The CDR3, as DNA: TGTGCCAGCACCTTAGGACAGTACAATGAGCAGTTCTTC.

The chain couples TRBV2 to TRBJ2-7; TRBD2 matches 7 bases. This CDR3 is 15 amino acids long. Germline V CDR1 and CDR2: SNHLY, FYNNEI. After removal of 7 bases from V and 2 bases from J, the junction contained 11 bases not matched to a gene. Here the CDR3 reads CASILSGRATYEQYF. CDR3 bases: TGTGCCAGCATACTTTCAGGGAGGGCGACCTACGAGCAGTACTTC.

This clone has a handful of counts. The chain is built from TRBV30 and TRBJ2-7, with D perhaps being TRBD1 or TRBD2 (6 bases each). V was shortened by 0 bases and J by 7 bases, with 19 bases between the two germline ends. CDR3 length: 15 amino acids. Germline V gene sequence: CDR1 GTSNPN, CDR2 SVGIG (reference sequence). Written as DNA, the CDR3 is TGTGCCTGGAGTGTACCGGGGGCCTACGGAAATGAGCAGTACTTC. Its protein is CAWSVPGAYGNEQYF.

This chain links TRBV23-1 with TRBJ2-7, with D possibly matching TRBD1 (5 bases). TRBV23-1 is filed as an ORF, its function uncertain. Trimming removed 2 bases from V and 2 bases from J, with 19 bases in between. The CDR3 contains 17 residues. In DNA, the CDR3 is TGCGCCAGCAGTCAACCCTCCTCATCCGACAGCGCCTACGAGCAGTACTTC. Its protein is CASSQPSSSDSAYEQYF.